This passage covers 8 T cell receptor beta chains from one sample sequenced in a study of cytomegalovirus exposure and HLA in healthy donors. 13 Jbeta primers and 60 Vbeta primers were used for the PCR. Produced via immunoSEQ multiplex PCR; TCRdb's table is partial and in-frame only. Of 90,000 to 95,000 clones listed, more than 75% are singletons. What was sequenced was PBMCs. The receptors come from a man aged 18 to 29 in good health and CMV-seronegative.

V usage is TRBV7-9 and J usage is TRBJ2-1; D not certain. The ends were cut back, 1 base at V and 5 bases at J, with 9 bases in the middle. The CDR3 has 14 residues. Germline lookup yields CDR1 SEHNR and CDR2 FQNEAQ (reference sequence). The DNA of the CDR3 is TGTGCCAGCAGCTTAGTTCCGAGAAACAATGAGCAGTTCTTC. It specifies CASSLVPRNNEQFF.

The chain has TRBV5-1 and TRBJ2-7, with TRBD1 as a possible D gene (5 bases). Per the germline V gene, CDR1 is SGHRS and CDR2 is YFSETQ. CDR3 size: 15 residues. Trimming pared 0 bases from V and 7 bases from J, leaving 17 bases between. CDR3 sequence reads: CASSLDPGQTMEQYF. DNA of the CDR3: TGCGCCAGCAGCTTGGATCCAGGGCAAACGATGGAGCAGTACTTC.

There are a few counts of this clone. The CDR3 nucleotides read TGTGCCAGCAGCATACAGGGGGCCGCTACCGGGGAGCTGTTTTTT. Its translation: CASSIQGAATGELFF. The chain uses TRBV27 and TRBJ2-2, with 9 bases fitting TRBD1. Trimming at V came to 6 bases and at J to 5 bases, leaving 7 bases not matched to a gene. This CDR3 contains 15 residues. Germline values: CDR1 MNHEY, CDR2 SMNVEV (reference sequence).

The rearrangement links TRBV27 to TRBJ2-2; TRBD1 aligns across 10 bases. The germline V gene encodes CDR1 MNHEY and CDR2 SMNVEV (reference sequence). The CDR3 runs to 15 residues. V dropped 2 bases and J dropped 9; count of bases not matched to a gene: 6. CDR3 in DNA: TGTGCCAGCAGTTTAGGGGGACAGGGGAGGAGGGAGCTGTTTTTT. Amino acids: CASSLGGQGRRELFF.

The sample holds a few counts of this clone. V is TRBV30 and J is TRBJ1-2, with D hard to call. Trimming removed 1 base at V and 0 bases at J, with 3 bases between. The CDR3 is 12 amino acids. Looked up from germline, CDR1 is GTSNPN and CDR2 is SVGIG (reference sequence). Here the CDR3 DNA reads TGTGCCTGGAGTGCCGCTAACTATGGCTACACCTTC. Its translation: CAWSAANYGYTF.

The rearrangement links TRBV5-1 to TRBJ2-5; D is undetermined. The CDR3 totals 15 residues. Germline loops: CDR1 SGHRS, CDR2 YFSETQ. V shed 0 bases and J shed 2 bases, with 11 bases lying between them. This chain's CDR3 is CASSLAAAAQETQYF. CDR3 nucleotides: TGCGCCAGCAGCTTGGCGGCGGCTGCGCAAGAGACCCAGTACTTC.

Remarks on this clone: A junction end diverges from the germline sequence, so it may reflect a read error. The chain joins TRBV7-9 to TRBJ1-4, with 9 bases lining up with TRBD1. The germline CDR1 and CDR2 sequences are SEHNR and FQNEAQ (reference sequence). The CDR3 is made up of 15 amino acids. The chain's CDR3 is CSSSSPTGGDEKLFF. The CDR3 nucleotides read TGTTCCAGCAGCTCCCCGACAGGGGGTGATGAAAAACTGTTTTTT. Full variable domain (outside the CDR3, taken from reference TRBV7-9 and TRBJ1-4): DTGVSQNPRHKITKRGQNVTFRCDPISEHNRLYWYRQTLGQGPEFLTYFQNEAQLEKSRLLSDRFSAERPKGSFSTLEIQRTEQGDSAMYLCSSSSPTGGDEKLFFGSGTQLSVL.

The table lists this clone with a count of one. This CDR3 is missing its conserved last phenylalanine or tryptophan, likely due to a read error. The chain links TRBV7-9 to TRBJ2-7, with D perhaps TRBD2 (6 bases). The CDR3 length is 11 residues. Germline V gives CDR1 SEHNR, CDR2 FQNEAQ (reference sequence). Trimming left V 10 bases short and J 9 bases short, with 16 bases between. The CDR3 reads CATAGGPGQYL. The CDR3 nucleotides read TGTGCCACAGCAGGAGGGCCGGGGCAGTACCTC.